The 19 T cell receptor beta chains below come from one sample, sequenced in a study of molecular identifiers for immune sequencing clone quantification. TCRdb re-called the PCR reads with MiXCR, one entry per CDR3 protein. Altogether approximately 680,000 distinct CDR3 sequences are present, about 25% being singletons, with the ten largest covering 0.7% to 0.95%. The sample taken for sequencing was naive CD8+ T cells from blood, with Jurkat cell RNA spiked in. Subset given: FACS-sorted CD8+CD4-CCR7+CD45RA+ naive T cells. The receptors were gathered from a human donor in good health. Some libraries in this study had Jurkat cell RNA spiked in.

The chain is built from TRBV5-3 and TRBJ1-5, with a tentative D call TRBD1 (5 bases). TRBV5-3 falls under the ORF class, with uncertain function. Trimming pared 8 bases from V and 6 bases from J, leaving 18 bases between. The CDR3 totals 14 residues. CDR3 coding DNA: TGTGCCAGCAGCAACGGTCGGGGGGTTCAGCCCCAGCATTTT. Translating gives CASSNGRGVQPQHF.

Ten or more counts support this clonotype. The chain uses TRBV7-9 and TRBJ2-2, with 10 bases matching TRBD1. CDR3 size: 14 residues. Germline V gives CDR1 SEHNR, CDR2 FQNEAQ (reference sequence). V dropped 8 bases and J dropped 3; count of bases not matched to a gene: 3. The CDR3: CASQTGGYTGELFF. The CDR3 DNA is TGTGCCAGCCAGACAGGGGGCTACACCGGGGAGCTGTTTTTT.

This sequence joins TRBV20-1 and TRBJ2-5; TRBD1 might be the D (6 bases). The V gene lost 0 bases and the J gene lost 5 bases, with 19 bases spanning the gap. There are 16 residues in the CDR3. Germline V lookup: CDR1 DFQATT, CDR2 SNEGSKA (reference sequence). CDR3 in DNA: TGCAGTGCTAGAGACTCGCAAGGGGGTTGGTTGGAGACCCAGTACTTC. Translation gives CSARDSQGGWLETQYF.

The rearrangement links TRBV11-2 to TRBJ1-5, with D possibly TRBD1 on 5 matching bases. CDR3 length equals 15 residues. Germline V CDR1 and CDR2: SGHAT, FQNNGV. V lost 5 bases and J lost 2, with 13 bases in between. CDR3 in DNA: TGTGCCAGCAGCCTTGACAGCTATCGCAATCAGCCCCAGCATTTT. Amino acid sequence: CASSLDSYRNQPQHF.

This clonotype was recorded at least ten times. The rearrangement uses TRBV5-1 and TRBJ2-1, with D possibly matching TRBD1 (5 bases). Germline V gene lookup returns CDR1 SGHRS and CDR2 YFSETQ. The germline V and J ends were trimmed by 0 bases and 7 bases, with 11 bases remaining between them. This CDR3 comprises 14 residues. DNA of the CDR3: TGCGCCAGCAGCTTGGAAGGGGTGTGGAATGAGCAGTTCTTC. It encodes CASSLEGVWNEQFF.

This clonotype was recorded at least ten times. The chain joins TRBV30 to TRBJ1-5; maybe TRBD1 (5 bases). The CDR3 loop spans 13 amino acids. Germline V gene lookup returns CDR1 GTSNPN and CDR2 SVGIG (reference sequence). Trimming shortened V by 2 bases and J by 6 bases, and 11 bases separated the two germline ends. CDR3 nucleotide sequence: TGTGCCTGGAGTTTGGACATTGGTCAGCCCCAGCATTTT. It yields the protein CAWSLDIGQPQHF.

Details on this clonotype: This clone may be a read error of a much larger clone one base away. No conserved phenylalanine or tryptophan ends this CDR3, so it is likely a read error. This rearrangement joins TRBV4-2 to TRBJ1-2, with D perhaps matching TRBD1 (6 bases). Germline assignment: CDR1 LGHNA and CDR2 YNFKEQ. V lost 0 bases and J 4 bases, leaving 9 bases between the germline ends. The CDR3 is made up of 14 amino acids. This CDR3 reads CASSQEQGGYGYTL. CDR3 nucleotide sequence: TGTGCCAGCAGCCAAGAACAGGGAGGCTATGGCTACACCCTC.

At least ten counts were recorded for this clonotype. The DNA for the CDR3 is TGTGCCACCAGCACAGGAGGGTATAGCAATCAGCCCCAGCATTTT. This encodes CATSTGGYSNQPQHF. The chain uses TRBV15 and TRBJ1-5, with D unresolved. Germline V gene data show CDR1 as LNHNV and CDR2 as YYDKDF (reference sequence). V was cut by 4 bases and J by 0 bases, with 10 bases left in between. This CDR3 comprises 15 residues. Full variable domain (outside the CDR3, taken from reference TRBV15 and TRBJ1-5): DAMVIQNPRYQVTQFGKPVTLSCSQTLNHNVMYWYQQKSSQAPKLLFHYYDKDFNNEADTPDNFQSRRPNTSFCFLDIRSPGLGDTAMYLCATSTGGYSNQPQHFGDGTRLSIL.

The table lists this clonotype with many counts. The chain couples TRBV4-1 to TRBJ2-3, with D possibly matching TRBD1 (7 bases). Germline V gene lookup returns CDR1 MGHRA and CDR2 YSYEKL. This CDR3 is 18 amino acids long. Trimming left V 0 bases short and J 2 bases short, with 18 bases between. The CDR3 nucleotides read TGCGCCAGCAGCCAAGATCCAGGGGGTAGCGGTTACACAGATACGCAGTATTTT. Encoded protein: CASSQDPGGSGYTDTQYF.

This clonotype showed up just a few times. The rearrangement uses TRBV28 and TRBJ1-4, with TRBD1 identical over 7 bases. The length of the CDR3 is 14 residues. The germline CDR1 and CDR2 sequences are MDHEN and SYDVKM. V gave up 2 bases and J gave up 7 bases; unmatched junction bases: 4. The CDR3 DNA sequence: TGTGCCAGCAGTTTAAGGGGGCCTGTTGAAAAACTGTTTTTT. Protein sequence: CASSLRGPVEKLFF. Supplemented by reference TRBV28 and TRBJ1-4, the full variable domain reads DVKVTQSSRYLVKRTGEKVFLECVQDMDHENMFWYRQDPGLGLRLIYFSYDVKMKEKGDIPEGYSVSREKKERFSLILESASTNQTSMYLCASSLRGPVEKLFFGSGTQLSVL.

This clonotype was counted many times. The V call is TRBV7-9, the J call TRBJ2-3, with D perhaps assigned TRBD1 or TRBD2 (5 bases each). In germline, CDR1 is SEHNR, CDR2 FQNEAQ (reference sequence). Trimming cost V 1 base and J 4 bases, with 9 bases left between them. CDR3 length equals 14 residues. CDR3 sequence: CASSLGDRADTQYF. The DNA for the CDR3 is TGTGCCAGCAGCTTAGGGGACCGAGCAGATACGCAGTATTTT.

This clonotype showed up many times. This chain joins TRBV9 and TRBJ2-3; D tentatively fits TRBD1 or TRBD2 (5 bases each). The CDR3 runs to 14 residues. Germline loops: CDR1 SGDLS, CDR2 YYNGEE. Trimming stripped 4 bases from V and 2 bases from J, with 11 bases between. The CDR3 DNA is TGTGCCAGCAGCTTGGGACCGAACACAGATACGCAGTATTTT. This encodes CASSLGPNTDTQYF.

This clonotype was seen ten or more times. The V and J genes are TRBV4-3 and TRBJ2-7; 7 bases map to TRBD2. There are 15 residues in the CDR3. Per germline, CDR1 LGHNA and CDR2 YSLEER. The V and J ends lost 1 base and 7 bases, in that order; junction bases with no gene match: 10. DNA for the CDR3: TGCGCCAGCAGCCAAGCGCGGGAGCGAGCCTGGGAGCAGTACTTC. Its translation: CASSQARERAWEQYF.

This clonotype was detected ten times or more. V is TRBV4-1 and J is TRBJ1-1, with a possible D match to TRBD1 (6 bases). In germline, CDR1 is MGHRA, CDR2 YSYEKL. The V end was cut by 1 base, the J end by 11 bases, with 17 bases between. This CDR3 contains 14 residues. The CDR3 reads CASSQGTGMRSAFF. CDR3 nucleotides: TGCGCCAGCAGCCAAGGAACAGGGATGAGGAGTGCTTTCTTT.

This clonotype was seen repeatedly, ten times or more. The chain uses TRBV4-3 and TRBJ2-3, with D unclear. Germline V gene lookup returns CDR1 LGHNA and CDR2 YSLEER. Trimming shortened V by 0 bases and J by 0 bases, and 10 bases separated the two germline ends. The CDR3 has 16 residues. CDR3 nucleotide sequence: TGCGCCAGCAGCCAAGATCGGCTAGTGAGCACAGATACGCAGTATTTT. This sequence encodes CASSQDRLVSTDTQYF.

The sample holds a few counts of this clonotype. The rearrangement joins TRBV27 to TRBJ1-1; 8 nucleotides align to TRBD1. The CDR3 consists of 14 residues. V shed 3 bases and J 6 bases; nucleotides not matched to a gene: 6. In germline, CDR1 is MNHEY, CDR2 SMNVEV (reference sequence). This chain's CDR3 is CASSFGRGLSEAFF. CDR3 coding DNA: TGTGCCAGCAGTTTCGGCAGGGGGCTTTCTGAAGCTTTCTTT.

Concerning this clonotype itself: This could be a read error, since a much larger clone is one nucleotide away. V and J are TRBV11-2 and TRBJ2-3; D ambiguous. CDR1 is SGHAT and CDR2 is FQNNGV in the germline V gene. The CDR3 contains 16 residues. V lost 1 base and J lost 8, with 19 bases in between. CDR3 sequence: CASSLGVGRTWGTQYF. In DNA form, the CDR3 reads TGTGCCAGCAGCTTAGGAGTCGGACGCACATGGGGTACGCAGTATTTT.

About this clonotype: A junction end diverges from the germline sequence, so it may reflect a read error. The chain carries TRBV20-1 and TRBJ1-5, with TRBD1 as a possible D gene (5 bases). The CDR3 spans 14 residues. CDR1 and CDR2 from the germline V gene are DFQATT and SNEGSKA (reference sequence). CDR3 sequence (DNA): TGCTGTGCTACAGACAGATATAGCAATCAGCCCCAGCATTTT. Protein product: CCATDRYSNQPQHF.

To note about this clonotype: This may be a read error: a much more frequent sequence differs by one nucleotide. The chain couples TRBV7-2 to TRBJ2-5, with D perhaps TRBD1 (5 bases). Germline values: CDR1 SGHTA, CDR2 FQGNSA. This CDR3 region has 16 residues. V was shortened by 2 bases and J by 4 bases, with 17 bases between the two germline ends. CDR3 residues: CASSLLRQSPGETQYF. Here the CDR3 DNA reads TGTGCCAGCAGCTTACTGAGACAGTCACCCGGAGAGACCCAGTACTTC.